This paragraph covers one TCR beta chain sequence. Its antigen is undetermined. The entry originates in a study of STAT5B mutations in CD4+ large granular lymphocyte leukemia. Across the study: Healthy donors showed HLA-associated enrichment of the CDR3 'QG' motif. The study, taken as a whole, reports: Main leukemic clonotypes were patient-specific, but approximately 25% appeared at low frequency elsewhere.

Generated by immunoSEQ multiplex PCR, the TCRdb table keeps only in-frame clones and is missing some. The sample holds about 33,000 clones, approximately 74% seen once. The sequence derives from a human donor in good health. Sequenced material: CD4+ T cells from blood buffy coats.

CDR3 region: CASTPGDTYEQYF. The CDR3 DNA sequence: TGCGCCAGCACCCCGGGGGACACCTACGAGCAGTACTTC. V and J are TRBV10-1 and TRBJ2-7; tentatively, D is TRBD1 or TRBD2 (6 bases each). The V end was cut by 7 bases, the J end by 2 bases, with 12 bases between. Germline V gives CDR1 WNHNN, CDR2 SYGVQD (reference sequence). This CDR3 contains 13 residues.